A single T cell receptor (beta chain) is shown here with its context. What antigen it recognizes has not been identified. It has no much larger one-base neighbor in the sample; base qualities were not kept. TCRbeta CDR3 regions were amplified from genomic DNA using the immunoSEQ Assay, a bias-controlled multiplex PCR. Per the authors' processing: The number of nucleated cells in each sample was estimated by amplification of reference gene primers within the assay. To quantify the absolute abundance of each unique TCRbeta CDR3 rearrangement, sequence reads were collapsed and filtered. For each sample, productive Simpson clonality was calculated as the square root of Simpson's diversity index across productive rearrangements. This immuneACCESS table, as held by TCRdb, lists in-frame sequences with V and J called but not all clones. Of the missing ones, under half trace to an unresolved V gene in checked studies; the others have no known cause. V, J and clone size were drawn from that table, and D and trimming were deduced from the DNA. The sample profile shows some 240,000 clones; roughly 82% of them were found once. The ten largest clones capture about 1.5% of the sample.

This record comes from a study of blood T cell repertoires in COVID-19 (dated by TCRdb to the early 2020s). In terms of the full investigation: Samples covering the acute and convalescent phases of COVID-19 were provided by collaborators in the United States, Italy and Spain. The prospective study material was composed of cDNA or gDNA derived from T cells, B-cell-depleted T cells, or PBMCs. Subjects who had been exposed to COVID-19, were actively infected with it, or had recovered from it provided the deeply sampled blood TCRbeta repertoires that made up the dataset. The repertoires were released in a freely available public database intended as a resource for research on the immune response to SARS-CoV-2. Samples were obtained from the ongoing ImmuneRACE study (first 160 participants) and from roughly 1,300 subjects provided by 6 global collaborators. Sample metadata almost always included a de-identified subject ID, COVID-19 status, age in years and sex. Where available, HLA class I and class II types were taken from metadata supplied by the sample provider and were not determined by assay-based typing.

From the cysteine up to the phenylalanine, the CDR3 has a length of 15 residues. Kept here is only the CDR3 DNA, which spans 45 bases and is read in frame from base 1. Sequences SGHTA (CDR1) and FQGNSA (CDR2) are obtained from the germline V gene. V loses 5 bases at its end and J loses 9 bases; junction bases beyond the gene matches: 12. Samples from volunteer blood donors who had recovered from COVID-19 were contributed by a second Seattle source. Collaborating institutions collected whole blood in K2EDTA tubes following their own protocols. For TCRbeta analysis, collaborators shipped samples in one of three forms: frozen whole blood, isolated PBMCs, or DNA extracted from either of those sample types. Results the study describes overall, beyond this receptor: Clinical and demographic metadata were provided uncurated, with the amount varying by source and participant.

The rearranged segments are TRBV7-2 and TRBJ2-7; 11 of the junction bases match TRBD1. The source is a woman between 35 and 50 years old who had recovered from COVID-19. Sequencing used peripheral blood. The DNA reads TGTGCCAGCAGCGTAGGGACAGGGGGTCGGCAGGGGCAGTACTTC. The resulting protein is CASSVGTGGRQGQYF.